The rows below give T cell receptor beta chains drawn from one sample of a study of regulatory T cells in long-lasting Graves disease. TCRdb analysed the multiplex PCR reads with MiXCR anew, one entry per CDR3 protein. The table includes about 660,000 distinct CDR3 sequences, about 32% detected once. The sample consisted of peripheral blood mononuclear cells (PBMCs), taken when the disease was refractory, from a patient treated with antithyroid drugs. Receptors were obtained from a female donor with Graves disease. Each CDR3 is given with its conserved first and last residue. Each record gives: V gene, clone size, D gene, J gene, CDR3 DNA, CDR3 protein. D genes are given only for firm matches. Part of the rows lack a size; the others show once, few, many or a class for expanded clones.

>TRBV5-6|.|.|TRBJ2-7
TGTGCCAGCAGCTTGATGAGCGTCTACGAGCAGTACTTC
CASSLMSVYEQYF
>TRBV25-1|.|.|TRBJ1-1
TGTGCCAGCAGTGACTGGGTGGAGACTGAAGCTTTCTTT
CASSDWVETEAFF
>TRBV5-1|few|.|TRBJ1-1
TGCGCCAGCAGCTTGGTAGGGCCCGGGAGCACTGAAGCTTTCTTT
CASSLVGPGSTEAFF
>TRBV30|few|.|TRBJ2-5
TGTGCCTGGCGGAAAGAGACCCAGTACTTC
CAWRKETQYF
>TRBV5-1|.|.|TRBJ2-4
TGCGCCAGCAGCTTGATGGGAGACATTCAGTACTTC
CASSLMGDIQYF
>TRBV12-3/TRBV12-4|.|.|TRBJ1-1
TGTGCCAGCAGTTTAGGGGCCCGGGGAAGGAACACTGAAGCTTTCTTT
CASSLGARGRNTEAFF
>TRBV11-2|few|TRBD2|TRBJ2-7
TGTGCCAGCAGCTCCCCAGGCCTAGCGGGACGCGAGCAGTACTTC
CASSSPGLAGREQYF
>TRBV11-2|few|.|TRBJ2-5
TGTGCCAGCGCCCCGGGATTACTGCAAGAGACCCAGTACTTC
CASAPGLLQETQYF
>TRBV20-1|.|.|TRBJ1-5
TGCAGTGCTAGAGATGGGGACCAGCCCCAGCATTTT
CSARDGDQPQHF
>TRBV5-1|.|TRBD1|TRBJ2-7
TGCGCCAGCAGCCAACAACAGGGGGCAGGGGAGCAGTACTTC
CASSQQQGAGEQYF
>TRBV6-1|.|.|TRBJ1-5
TGTGCCAGCAGTGAGAGCGACAGCTCGTATAGCAATCAGCCCCAGCATTTT
CASSESDSSYSNQPQHF
>TRBV5-6|.|TRBD1|TRBJ2-7
TGTGCCAGCAGCATGCCACAGGGGTACGAGCAGTACTTC
CASSMPQGYEQYF
>TRBV15|.|.|TRBJ1-2
TGTGCCACCAGCAGAGAAAGGATAAGCTATGGCTACACCTTC
CATSRERISYGYTF
>TRBV12-3/TRBV12-4|.|.|TRBJ2-7
TGTGCCAGCAGTTTGGTGGGAAGGGGAACCTACGAGCAGTACTTC
CASSLVGRGTYEQYF
>TRBV11-2|.|.|TRBJ2-1
TGTGCCAGCAGCTTAAGATCGACGTCCCGCTCCTACAATGAGCAGTTCTTC
CASSLRSTSRSYNEQFF
>TRBV7-2|many|.|TRBJ1-1
TGTGCCAGCAGCGTCACGAACACTGAAGCTTTCTTT
CASSVTNTEAFF
>TRBV19|once|.|TRBJ1-5
TGTGCCAGTACGGGAATCCCTAATCAGCCCCAGCATTTT
CASTGIPNQPQHF
>TRBV11-2|few|.|TRBJ2-7
TGTGCCAGCAGCTTAGTTGGGGGGGCGGCCTACGAGCAGTACTTC
CASSLVGGAAYEQYF
>TRBV29-1|.|.|TRBJ2-2
TGCAGCGTTGGGGGAAGCACCGGGGAGCTGTTTTTT
CSVGGSTGELFF
>TRBV7-3|few|TRBD1|TRBJ1-1
TGTGCCAGCAGCTTAGGTTCCGGGACAGAGAACACTGAAGCTTTCTTT
CASSLGSGTENTEAFF
>TRBV6-1|.|TRBD1|TRBJ1-4
TGTGCCAGCAGTGTAGTGAATCCGGGACAGGGAAGTGAAAAACTGTTTTTT
CASSVVNPGQGSEKLFF
>TRBV13|few|TRBD1|TRBJ1-2
TGTGCCAGCAGCTTAGGAGGGACAGGGCTGGATGGCTACACCTTC
CASSLGGTGLDGYTF
>TRBV6-5|few|.|TRBJ2-5
TGTGCCAGCAGTTACAACGGGCCGGGGGAGACCCAGTACTTC
CASSYNGPGETQYF
>TRBV28|many|.|TRBJ2-7
TGTGCCAGCAGTTTACGGGGGAGCAACGAGCAGTACTTC
CASSLRGSNEQYF
>TRBV6-2/TRBV6-3|.|TRBD1|TRBJ2-7
TGTGCCAGCTCACCGGGACAGGCTACGGGGCAGTACTTC
CASSPGQATGQYF